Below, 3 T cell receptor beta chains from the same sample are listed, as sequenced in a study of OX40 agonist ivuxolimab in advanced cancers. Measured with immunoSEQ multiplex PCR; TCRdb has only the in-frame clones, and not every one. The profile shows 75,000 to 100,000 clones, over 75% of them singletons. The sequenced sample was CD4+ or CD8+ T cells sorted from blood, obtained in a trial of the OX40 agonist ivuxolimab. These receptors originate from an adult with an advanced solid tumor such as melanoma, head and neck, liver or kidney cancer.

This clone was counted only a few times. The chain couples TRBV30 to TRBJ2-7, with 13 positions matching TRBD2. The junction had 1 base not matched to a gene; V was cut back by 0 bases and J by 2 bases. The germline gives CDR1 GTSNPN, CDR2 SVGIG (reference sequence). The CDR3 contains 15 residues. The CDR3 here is CAWSVLAGGTYEQYF. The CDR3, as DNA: TGTGCCTGGAGTGTACTAGCGGGAGGGACCTACGAGCAGTACTTC.

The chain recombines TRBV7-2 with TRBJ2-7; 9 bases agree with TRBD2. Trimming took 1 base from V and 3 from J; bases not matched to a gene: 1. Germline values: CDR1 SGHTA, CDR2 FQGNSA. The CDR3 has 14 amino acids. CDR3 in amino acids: CASSLVAGDYEQYF. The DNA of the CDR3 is TGTGCCAGCAGCTTAGTAGCGGGGGACTACGAGCAGTACTTC. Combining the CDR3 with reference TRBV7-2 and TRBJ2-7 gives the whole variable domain GAGVSQSPSNKVTEKGKDVELRCDPISGHTALYWYRQSLGQGLEFLIYFQGNSAPDKSGLPSDRFSAERTGGSVSTLTIQRTQQEDSAVYLCASSLVAGDYEQYFGPGTRLTVT.

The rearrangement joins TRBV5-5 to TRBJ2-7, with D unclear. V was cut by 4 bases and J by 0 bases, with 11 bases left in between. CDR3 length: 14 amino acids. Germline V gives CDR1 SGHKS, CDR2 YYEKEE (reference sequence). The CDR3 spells CASSPGPISYEQYF. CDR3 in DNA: TGTGCCAGCAGCCCTGGACCGATCTCCTACGAGCAGTACTTC.